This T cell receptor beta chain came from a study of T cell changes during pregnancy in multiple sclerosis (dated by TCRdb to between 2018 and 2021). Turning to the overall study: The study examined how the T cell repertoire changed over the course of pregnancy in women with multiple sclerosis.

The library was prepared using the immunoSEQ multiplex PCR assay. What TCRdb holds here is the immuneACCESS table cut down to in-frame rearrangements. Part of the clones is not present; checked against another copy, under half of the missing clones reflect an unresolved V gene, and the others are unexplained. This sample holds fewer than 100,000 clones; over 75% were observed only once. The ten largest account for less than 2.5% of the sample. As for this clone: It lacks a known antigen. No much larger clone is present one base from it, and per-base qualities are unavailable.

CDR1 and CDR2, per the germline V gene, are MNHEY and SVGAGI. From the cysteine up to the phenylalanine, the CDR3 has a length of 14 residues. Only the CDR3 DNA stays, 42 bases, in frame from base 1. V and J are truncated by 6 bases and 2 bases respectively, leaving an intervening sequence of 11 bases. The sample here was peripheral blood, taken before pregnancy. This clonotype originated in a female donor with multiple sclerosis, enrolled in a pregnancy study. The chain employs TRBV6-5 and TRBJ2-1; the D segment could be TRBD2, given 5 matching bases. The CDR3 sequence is CASRHKGAYNEQFF. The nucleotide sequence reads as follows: TGTGCCAGCAGACACAAGGGAGCCTACAATGAGCAGTTCTTC.